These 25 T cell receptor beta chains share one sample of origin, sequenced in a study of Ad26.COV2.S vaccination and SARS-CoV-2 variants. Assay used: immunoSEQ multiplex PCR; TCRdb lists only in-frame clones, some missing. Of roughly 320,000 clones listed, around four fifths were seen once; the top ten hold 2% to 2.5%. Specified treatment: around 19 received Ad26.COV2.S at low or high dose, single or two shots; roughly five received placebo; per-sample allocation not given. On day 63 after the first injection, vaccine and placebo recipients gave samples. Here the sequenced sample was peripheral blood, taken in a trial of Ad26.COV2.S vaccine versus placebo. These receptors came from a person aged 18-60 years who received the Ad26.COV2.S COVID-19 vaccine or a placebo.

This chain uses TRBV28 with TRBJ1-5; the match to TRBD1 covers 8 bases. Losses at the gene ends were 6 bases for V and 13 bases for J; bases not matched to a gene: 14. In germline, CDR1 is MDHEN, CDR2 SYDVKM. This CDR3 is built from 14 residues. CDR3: CASRQLFRGLYQHF. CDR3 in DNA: TGTGCCAGCAGGCAGCTTTTCAGGGGGCTGTATCAGCATTTT.

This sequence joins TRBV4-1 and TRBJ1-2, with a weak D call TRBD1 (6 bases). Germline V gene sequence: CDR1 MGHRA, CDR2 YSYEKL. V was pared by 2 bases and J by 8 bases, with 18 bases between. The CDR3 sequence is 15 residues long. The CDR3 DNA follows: TGCGCCAGCAGCCAACGGGACACGGCTTTTGGGGGCTACACCTTC. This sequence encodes CASSQRDTAFGGYTF.

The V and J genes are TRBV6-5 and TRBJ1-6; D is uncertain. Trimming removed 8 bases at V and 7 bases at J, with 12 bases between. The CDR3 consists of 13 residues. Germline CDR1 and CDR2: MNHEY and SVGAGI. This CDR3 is CASAKGYNSPLHF. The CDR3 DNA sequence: TGTGCCAGCGCGAAGGGTTACAATTCACCCCTCCACTTT.

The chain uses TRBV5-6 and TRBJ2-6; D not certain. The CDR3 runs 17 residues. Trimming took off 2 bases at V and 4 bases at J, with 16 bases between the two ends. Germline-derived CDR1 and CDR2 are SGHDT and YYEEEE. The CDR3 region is CASSLEPANYGANVLTF. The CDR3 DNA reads TGTGCCAGCAGCTTAGAACCGGCTAATTACGGGGCCAACGTCCTGACTTTC.

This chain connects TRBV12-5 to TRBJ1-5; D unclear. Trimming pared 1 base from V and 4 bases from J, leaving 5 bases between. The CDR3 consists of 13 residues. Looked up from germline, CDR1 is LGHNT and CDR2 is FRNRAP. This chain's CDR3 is CASGLDPNQPQHF. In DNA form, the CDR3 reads TGTGCTAGTGGTTTGGACCCAAATCAGCCCCAGCATTTT.

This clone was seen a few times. The CDR3 protein is CASSPPIGGVVEFDQYF. The CDR3 nucleotides read TGTGCCAGCTCACCACCGATTGGAGGGGTTGTGGAGTTTGACCAGTACTTC. The chain recombines TRBV18 with TRBJ2-5; D perhaps matches TRBD2 (6 bases). Deletions cut 0 bases from V and 10 bases from J, with 24 bases between. The CDR3 consists of 17 residues. In germline, CDR1 is KGHSH, CDR2 LQKENI. Drawing the rest from reference TRBV18 and TRBJ2-5, the complete variable domain is NAGVMQNPRHLVRRRGQEARLRCSPMKGHSHVYWYRQLPEEGLKFMVYLQKENIIDESGMPKERFSAEFPKEGPSILRIQQVVRGDSAAYFCASSPPIGGVVEFDQYFGPGTRLLVL.

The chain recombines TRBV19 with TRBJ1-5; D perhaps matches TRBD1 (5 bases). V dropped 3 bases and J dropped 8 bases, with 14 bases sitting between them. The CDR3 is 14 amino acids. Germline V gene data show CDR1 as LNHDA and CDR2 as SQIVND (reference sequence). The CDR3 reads CASSIGWGSEPQHF. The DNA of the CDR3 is TGTGCCAGTAGTATTGGTTGGGGCTCGGAGCCCCAGCATTTT.

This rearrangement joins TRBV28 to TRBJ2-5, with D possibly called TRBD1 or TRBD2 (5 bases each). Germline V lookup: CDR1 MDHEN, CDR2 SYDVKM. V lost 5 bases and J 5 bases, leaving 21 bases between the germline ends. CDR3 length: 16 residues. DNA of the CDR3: TGTGCCAGCAGTAAAACCGGGACGCTGGGAGTGGAGACCCAGTACTTC. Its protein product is CASSKTGTLGVETQYF. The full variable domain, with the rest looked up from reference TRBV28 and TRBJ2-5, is DVKVTQSSRYLVKRTGEKVFLECVQDMDHENMFWYRQDPGLGLRLIYFSYDVKMKEKGDIPEGYSVSREKKERFSLILESASTNQTSMYLCASSKTGTLGVETQYFGPGTRLLVL.

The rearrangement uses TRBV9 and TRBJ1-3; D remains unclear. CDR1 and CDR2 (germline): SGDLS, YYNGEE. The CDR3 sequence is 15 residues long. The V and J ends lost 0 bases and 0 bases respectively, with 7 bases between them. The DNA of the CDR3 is TGTGCCAGCAGCGTAGATGGCGGCTCTGGAAACACCATATATTTT. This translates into CASSVDGGSGNTIYF.

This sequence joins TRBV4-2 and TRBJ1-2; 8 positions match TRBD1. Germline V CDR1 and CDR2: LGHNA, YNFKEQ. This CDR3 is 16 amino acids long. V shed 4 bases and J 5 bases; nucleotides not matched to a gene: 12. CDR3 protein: CASSPDFGQGRYGYTF. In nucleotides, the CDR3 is TGTGCCAGCAGCCCCGACTTTGGACAGGGACGATATGGCTACACCTTC.

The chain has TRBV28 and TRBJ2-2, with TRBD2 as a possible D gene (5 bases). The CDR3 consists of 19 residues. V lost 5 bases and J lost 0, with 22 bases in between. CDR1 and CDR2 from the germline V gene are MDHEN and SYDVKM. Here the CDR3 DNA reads TGTGCCAGCAGTCAACCAGCGGTAGGGATCATAACGAACACCGGGGAGCTGTTTTTT. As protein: CASSQPAVGIITNTGELFF.

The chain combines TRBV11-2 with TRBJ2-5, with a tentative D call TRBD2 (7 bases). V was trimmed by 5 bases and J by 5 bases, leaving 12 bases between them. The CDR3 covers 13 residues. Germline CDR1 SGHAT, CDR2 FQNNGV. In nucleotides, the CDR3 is TGTGCCAGCAGCCTACAGGGAGGGGAGACCCAGTACTTC. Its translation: CASSLQGGETQYF.

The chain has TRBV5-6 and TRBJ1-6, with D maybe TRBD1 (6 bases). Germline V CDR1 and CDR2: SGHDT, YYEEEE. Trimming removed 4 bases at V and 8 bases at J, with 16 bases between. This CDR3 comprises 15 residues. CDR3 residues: CASSRKGGAYSPLHF. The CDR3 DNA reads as TGTGCCAGCAGCCGTAAGGGGGGCGCGTATTCACCCCTCCACTTT. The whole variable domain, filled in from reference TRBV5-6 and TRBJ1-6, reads DAGVTQSPTHLIKTRGQQVTLRCSPKSGHDTVSWYQQALGQGPQFIFQYYEEEERQRGNFPDRFSGHQFPNYSSELNVNALLLGDSALYLCASSRKGGAYSPLHFGNGTRLTVT.

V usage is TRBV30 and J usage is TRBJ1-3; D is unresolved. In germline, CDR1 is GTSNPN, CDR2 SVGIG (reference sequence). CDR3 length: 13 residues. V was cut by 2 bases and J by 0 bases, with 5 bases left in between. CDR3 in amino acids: CAWSYGSGNTIYF. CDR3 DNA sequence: TGTGCCTGGAGTTATGGCTCTGGAAACACCATATATTTT.

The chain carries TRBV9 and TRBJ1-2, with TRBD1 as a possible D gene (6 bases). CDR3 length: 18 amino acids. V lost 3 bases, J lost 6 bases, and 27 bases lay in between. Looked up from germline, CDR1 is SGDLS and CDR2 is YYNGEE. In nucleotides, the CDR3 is TGTGCCAGCAGCGCCATAGAAAGTGGGCAGGGGTATTGGGATGGCTACACCTTC. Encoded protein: CASSAIESGQGYWDGYTF.

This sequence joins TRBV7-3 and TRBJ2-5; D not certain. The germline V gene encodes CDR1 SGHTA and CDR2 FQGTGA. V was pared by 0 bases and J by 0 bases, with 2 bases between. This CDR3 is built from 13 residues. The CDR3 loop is CASSLTYQETQYF. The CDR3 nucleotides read TGTGCCAGCAGCTTAACGTACCAAGAGACCCAGTACTTC. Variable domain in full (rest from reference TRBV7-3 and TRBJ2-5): GAGVSQTPSNKVTEKGKYVELRCDPISGHTALYWYRQSLGQGPEFLIYFQGTGAADDSGLPNDRFFAVRPEGSVSTLKIQRTERGDSAVYLCASSLTYQETQYFGPGTRLLVL.

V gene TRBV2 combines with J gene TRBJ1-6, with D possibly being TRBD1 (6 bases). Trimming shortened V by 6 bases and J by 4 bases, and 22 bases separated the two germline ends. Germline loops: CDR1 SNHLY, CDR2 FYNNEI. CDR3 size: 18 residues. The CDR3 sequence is CASSHPPRAGDYNSPLHF. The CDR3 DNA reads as TGTGCCAGCAGCCACCCCCCGAGGGCAGGGGATTATAATTCACCCCTCCACTTT. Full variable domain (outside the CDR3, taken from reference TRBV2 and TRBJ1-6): EPEVTQTPSHQVTQMGQEVILRCVPISNHLYFYWYRQILGQKVEFLVSFYNNEISEKSEIFDDQFSVERPDGSNFTLKIRSTKLEDSAMYFCASSHPPRAGDYNSPLHFGNGTRLTVT.

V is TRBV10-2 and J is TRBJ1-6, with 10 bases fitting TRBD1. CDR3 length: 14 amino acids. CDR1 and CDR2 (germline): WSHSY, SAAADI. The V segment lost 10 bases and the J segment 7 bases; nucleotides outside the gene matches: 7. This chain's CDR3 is CANRMTGGNSPLHF. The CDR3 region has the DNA TGCGCCAACAGGATGACAGGGGGCAATTCACCCCTCCACTTT.

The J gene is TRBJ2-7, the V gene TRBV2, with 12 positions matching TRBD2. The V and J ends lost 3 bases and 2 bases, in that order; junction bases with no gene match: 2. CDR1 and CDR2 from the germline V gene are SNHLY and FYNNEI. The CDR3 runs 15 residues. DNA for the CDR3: TGTGCCAGCAGTGATCCTAGCGGGGGGGCCTACGAGCAGTACTTC. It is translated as CASSDPSGGAYEQYF. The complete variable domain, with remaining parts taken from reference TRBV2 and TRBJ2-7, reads EPEVTQTPSHQVTQMGQEVILRCVPISNHLYFYWYRQILGQKVEFLVSFYNNEISEKSEIFDDQFSVERPDGSNFTLKIRSTKLEDSAMYFCASSDPSGGAYEQYFGPGTRLTVT.

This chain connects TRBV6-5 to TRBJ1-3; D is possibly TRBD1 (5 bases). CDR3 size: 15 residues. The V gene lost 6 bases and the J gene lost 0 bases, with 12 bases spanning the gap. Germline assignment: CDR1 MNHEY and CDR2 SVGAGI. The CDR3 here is CASRAGGYSGNTIYF. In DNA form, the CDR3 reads TGTGCCAGCAGGGCGGGGGGTTACTCTGGAAACACCATATATTTT.

This CDR3 reads CATSRDTGRMYF. The CDR3 region has the DNA TGTGCCACCAGCAGAGATACGGGACGGATGTACTTC. The chain couples TRBV15 to TRBJ2-4; D is tentatively TRBD1 or TRBD2 (5 bases each). Trimming took off 0 bases at V and 15 bases at J, with 12 bases between the two ends. The germline gives CDR1 LNHNV, CDR2 YYDKDF (reference sequence). This CDR3 region has 12 residues.

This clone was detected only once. DNA of the CDR3: TGTGCCAGCAGCCCAGGGGGTCCCTTAGCTAACTATGGCTACACCTTC. The encoded protein is CASSPGGPLANYGYTF. The chain couples TRBV7-9 to TRBJ1-2; the match to TRBD1 covers 7 bases. The CDR3 has 16 residues. J gave up 0 bases and V 5 bases, and 9 bases lay outside the gene matches. The germline CDR1 and CDR2 sequences are SEHNR and FQNEAQ (reference sequence).

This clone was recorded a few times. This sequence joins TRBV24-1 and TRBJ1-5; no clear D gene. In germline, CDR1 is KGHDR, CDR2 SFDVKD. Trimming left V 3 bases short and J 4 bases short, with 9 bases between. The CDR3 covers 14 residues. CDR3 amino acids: CATSDDLQNQPQHF. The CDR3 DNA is TGTGCCACCAGTGATGACCTACAGAATCAGCCCCAGCATTTT.

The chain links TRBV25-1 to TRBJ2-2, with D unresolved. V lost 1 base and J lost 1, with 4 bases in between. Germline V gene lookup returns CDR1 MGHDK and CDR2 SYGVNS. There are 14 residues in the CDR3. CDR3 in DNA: TGTGCCAGCAGTGAATGGGGGAACACCGGGGAGCTGTTTTTT. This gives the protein CASSEWGNTGELFF.

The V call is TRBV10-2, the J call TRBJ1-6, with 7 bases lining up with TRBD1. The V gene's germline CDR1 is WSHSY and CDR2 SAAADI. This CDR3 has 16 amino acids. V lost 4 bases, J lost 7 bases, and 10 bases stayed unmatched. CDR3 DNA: TGCGCCAGCAGTGTTGGCAGGGGGACGCGGAATTCACCCCTCCACTTT. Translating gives CASSVGRGTRNSPLHF.